Reported below is one TCR beta chain. The sample belongs to a study of Graves' ophthalmopathy and Graves' hyperthyroidism. For repertoire sequencing, the TCR beta CDR3 regions were amplified from RNA transcripts. First-round RT-PCR relied on HTBI primers, and a second-round multiplex PCR came next. MiXCR, applied by TCRdb to the multiplex PCR reads, yields one record per CDR3 protein. The sample lists about 160,000 distinct CDR3 sequences, approximately 40% occurring once. Trimming at V came to 2 bases and at J to 7 bases, leaving 2 bases not matched to a gene. The CDR3 sequence is 15 residues long. The V gene's germline CDR1 is MNHEY and CDR2 SVGEGT. The study enrolled ophthalmopathy donors with moderate-to-severe activity, CAS ≥3, NOSPECS ≥4 and duration under 3 months.

The receptor's source is a man under 40 with Graves' ophthalmopathy. The chain employs TRBV6-2 or TRBV6-3 and TRBJ1-6; TRBD1 agrees at 10 bases. Sequenced input: peripheral blood. The CDR3 DNA reads TGTGCCAGCAGTTACCGGACAGGGGGAAATTCACCCCTCCACTTT. It is translated as CASSYRTGGNSPLHF.